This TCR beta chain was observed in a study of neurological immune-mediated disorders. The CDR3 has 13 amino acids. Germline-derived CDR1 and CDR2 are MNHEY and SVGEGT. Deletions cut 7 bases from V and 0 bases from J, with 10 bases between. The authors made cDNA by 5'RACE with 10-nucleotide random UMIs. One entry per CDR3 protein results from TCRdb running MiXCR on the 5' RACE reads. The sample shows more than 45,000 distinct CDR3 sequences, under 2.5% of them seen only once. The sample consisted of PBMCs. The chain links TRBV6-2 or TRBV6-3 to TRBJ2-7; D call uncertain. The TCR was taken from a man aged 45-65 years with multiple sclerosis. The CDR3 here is CASIQALSYEQYF. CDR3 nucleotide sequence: TGTGCCAGCATTCAGGCCCTCTCCTACGAGCAGTACTTC.